Listed below are T cell receptor beta chains from one sample, sequenced in a study of T cell changes during pregnancy in multiple sclerosis. Assay used: immunoSEQ multiplex PCR; TCRdb lists only in-frame clones, some missing. The sample includes about 70,000 clones, roughly 94% of them seen just once. The specimen was peripheral blood, collected in the third trimester of pregnancy. These receptors originate from a female donor with multiple sclerosis, enrolled in a pregnancy study. Each CDR3 is given with its conserved first and last residue. A D gene is named only where the DNA matches it firmly. Part of the rows lack a size; the others show once, few, many or a class for expanded clones.

J: TRBJ2-7; V: TRBV6-5; size: -; D: -; CDR3: CASRPITGTYYEQYF; DNA: TGTGCCAGCAGACCGATCACAGGGACGTACTACGAGCAGTACTTC
J: TRBJ2-7; V: TRBV18; size: -; D: TRBD1; CDR3: CASSPLPGQGSLPLSYEQYF; DNA: TGTGCCAGCTCACCGCTGCCGGGACAGGGGAGTCTGCCCCTTAGCTACGAGCAGTACTTC
J: TRBJ1-1; V: TRBV6-5; size: -; D: -; CDR3: CASSYGWGGRAFF; DNA: TGTGCCAGCAGTTACGGTTGGGGAGGTAGAGCTTTCTTT
J: TRBJ2-7; V: TRBV5-6; size: once; D: TRBD2; CDR3: CASSSPRGAGGTEQYF; DNA: TGTGCCAGCAGCTCTCCTCGGGGAGCGGGGGGGACCGAGCAGTACTTC
J: TRBJ1-6; V: TRBV9; size: -; D: -; CDR3: CASSASTEPGNSPLHF; DNA: TGTGCCAGCAGCGCCTCCACCGAACCGGGGAATTCACCCCTCCACTTT
J: TRBJ1-2; V: TRBV19; size: -; D: TRBD1; CDR3: CASTLLTGYGGYTF; DNA: TGTGCCAGTACCCTCTTGACAGGGTACGGTGGCTACACCTTC
J: TRBJ2-3; V: TRBV13; size: -; D: TRBD2; CDR3: CASSKRTSGGATDTQYF; DNA: TGTGCCAGCAGCAAGCGGACTAGCGGGGGGGCAACAGATACGCAGTATTTT
J: TRBJ2-2; V: TRBV9; size: -; D: TRBD2; CDR3: CASSPAGRGTGELFF; DNA: TGTGCCAGCAGCCCCGCCGGGAGGGGGACAGGGGAGCTGTTTTTT
J: TRBJ2-7; V: TRBV19; size: -; D: TRBD1; CDR3: CASSIGQGAYEQYF; DNA: TGTGCCAGTAGTATTGGGCAGGGGGCGTACGAGCAGTACTTC
J: TRBJ2-3; V: TRBV6-4; size: -; D: TRBD2; CDR3: CASSDGASGIGLDTQYF; DNA: TGTGCCAGCAGTGACGGCGCTAGCGGAATTGGGTTGGATACGCAGTATTTT
J: TRBJ2-7; V: TRBV4-1; size: -; D: -; CDR3: CASSRGDEQYF; DNA: TGCGCCAGCAGCCGCGGGGACGAGCAGTACTTC
J: TRBJ2-1; V: TRBV19; size: -; D: -; CDR3: CASSIDRYNEQFF; DNA: TGTGCCAGTAGTATAGACCGGTACAATGAGCAGTTCTTC
J: TRBJ1-5; V: TRBV2; size: -; D: -; CDR3: CASSDEGAENQPQHF; DNA: TGTGCCAGCAGTGACGAAGGAGCTGAAAATCAGCCCCAGCATTTT
J: TRBJ1-6; V: TRBV7-3; size: -; D: -; CDR3: CASGVDAGSPLHF; DNA: TGTGCCAGCGGCGTGGACGCAGGGTCACCCCTCCACTTT
J: TRBJ2-3; V: TRBV19; size: -; D: TRBD2; CDR3: CASSNLAGGTDTQYF; DNA: TGTGCCAGTAGTAACCTAGCGGGGGGTACAGATACGCAGTATTTT
J: TRBJ1-1; V: TRBV6-5; size: few; D: -; CDR3: CASRTVGEAFF; DNA: TGTGCCAGCAGGACAGTGGGGGAAGCTTTCTTT
J: TRBJ1-1; V: TRBV7-3; size: -; D: TRBD1; CDR3: CASSLMGQVNTEAFF; DNA: TGTGCCAGCAGCTTAATGGGACAGGTGAACACTGAAGCTTTCTTT
J: TRBJ1-6; V: TRBV6-4; size: -; D: TRBD1; CDR3: CASSPTGLSSPLHF; DNA: TGTGCCAGCAGTCCGACAGGGCTTAGTTCACCCCTCCACTTT
J: TRBJ2-7; V: TRBV2; size: -; D: TRBD1; CDR3: CASTRRAGQGVLKSSYEQYF; DNA: TGTGCCAGCACTCGAAGGGCGGGACAGGGGGTACTAAAGAGCTCCTACGAGCAGTACTTC
J: TRBJ2-1; V: TRBV7-8; size: few; D: -; CDR3: CASSLGLGVHEQFF; DNA: TGTGCCAGCAGCTTAGGGCTAGGAGTACATGAGCAGTTCTTC
J: TRBJ2-3; V: TRBV7-2; size: -; D: -; CDR3: CASSPGLSTDTQYF; DNA: TGTGCCAGCAGCCCGGGACTGAGCACAGATACGCAGTATTTT
J: TRBJ1-1; V: TRBV18; size: once; D: -; CDR3: CASSPSGMNTEAFF; DNA: TGTGCCAGCTCACCATCGGGAATGAACACTGAAGCTTTCTTT
J: TRBJ1-1; V: TRBV18; size: once; D: -; CDR3: CASSPPVQTNTEAFF; DNA: TGTGCCAGCTCACCACCGGTACAGACAAACACTGAAGCTTTCTTT
J: TRBJ1-1; V: TRBV6-5; size: -; D: -; CDR3: CASSRQAEAFF; DNA: TGTGCCAGCAGCCGACAAGCTGAAGCTTTCTTT
J: TRBJ1-2; V: TRBV12-5; size: -; D: -; CDR3: CASGLGTPLNYGYTF; DNA: TGTGCTAGTGGTTTGGGGACACCCCTCAACTATGGCTACACCTTC
J: TRBJ1-1; V: TRBV19; size: -; D: -; CDR3: CASSIHAGANTEAFF; DNA: TGTGCCAGTAGTATCCACGCAGGGGCAAACACTGAAGCTTTCTTT
J: TRBJ2-7; V: TRBV19; size: -; D: TRBD1; CDR3: CASSTRQGEQYF; DNA: TGTGCCAGTAGTACCCGACAGGGCGAGCAGTACTTC
J: TRBJ1-5; V: TRBV6-5; size: -; D: -; CDR3: CASSPDRDSNQPQHF; DNA: TGTGCCAGCAGTCCGGACAGAGATAGCAATCAGCCCCAGCATTTT
J: TRBJ2-7; V: TRBV27; size: -; D: TRBD1; CDR3: CASSQTRTGSYEQYF; DNA: TGTGCCAGCAGTCAGACCCGGACAGGCTCCTACGAGCAGTACTTC
J: TRBJ2-2; V: TRBV11-3; size: -; D: -; CDR3: CASSFPGRGATGELFF; DNA: TGTGCCAGCAGCTTTCCGGGGCGGGGTGCCACCGGGGAGCTGTTTTTT
J: TRBJ2-7; V: TRBV5-1; size: -; D: -; CDR3: CASKSGAGEGYEQYF; DNA: TGCGCCAGCAAATCTGGCGCAGGGGAGGGGTACGAGCAGTACTTC
J: TRBJ1-2; V: TRBV2; size: -; D: -; CDR3: CASSETALYGYTF; DNA: TGTGCCAGCAGTGAGACAGCCCTCTATGGCTACACCTTC
J: TRBJ2-2; V: TRBV2; size: -; D: -; CDR3: CASIVSANTGELFF; DNA: TGTGCCAGCATAGTTTCCGCGAACACCGGGGAGCTGTTTTTT